The rows below give T cell receptor beta chains drawn from one sample of a study of CXCR3-negative and CXCR3-positive naive CD8 T cells. TCRdb re-called the 5' RACE reads and gives one entry per CDR3 protein, without DNA. The repertoire table contains about 150,000 distinct CDR3 sequences. The sample was naive CXCR3+ CD8+ T cells from blood. The receptors here all came from a human donor in good health. Some clones in this sample may be carry-over from other donors' samples. The CDR3 runs from the conserved cysteine through the conserved F or W.

TRBV15	TRBJ1-5	CATSRVADYSNQPQHF
TRBV7-8	TRBJ2-1	CASSLSADYNEQFF
TRBV4-1	TRBJ2-7	CASSQGASGEQYF
TRBV29-1	TRBJ2-5	CSGRASGGTQYF
TRBV14	TRBJ2-1	CASSQDSNRAFYNEQFF
TRBV19	TRBJ2-7	CASSHPGEGTYEQYF
TRBV29-1	TRBJ1-2	CSVVGQYPNYGYTF
TRBV28	TRBJ2-7	CASSVAYEQYF
TRBV9	TRBJ2-7	CASSPSETSTYEQYF
TRBV27	TRBJ1-1	CASSFLGTEAFF
TRBV7-8	TRBJ2-1	CASRSVGGGNEQFF
TRBV4-3	TRBJ2-1	CASSQVLSSYNEQFF
TRBV29-1	TRBJ2-1	CSGLGQGGEQFF
TRBV5-1	TRBJ1-1	CASSLDVDSRGTEAFF
TRBV6-2/TRBV6-3	TRBJ2-7	CASSYPGDEQYF
TRBV5-6	TRBJ2-3	CASSLAGGGTDTQYF
TRBV29-1	TRBJ2-5	CSANSGYGETQYF
TRBV3-1	TRBJ2-7	CASSQEMAGGISYEQYF
TRBV9	TRBJ2-7	CASSVAGDNYERYF
TRBV14	TRBJ1-5	CASSQVGWSNSNQPQHF
TRBV12-3/TRBV12-4	TRBJ1-1	CASSSDGTEGEAFF
TRBV4-3	TRBJ2-5	CASSQAWTVVTGGRETQYF
TRBV20-1	TRBJ2-1	CSPYGAYNEQFF
TRBV11-2	TRBJ1-2	CASSLQGPRNYGYTF
TRBV28	TRBJ2-1	CASSLRLAAGGEQFF
TRBV15	TRBJ2-7	CATSRAIYYEQYF
TRBV27	TRBJ2-3	CASSSRTVGTDTQYF
TRBV20-1	TRBJ1-4	CSAHRDVANEKLFF
TRBV6-2/TRBV6-3	TRBJ2-1	CASSYVEIYNEQFF
TRBV12-3/TRBV12-4	TRBJ1-4	CASSPGTGEGATNEKLFF
TRBV11-2	TRBJ2-1	CASSSNNEQFF
TRBV5-1	TRBJ1-2	CASSLGSLYYGYTF
TRBV12-3/TRBV12-4	TRBJ2-3	CASSRTKGATDTQYF
TRBV9	TRBJ2-1	CASSGLAAYNEQFF
TRBV3-1	TRBJ2-1	CASSRSRGSYNEQFF
TRBV27	TRBJ2-1	CATGLAGGFYNEQFF
TRBV29-1	TRBJ2-2	CSVEEAKTGELFF
TRBV5-1	TRBJ2-2	CASSYWTSEGGELFF
TRBV15	TRBJ2-5	CATSSGLQTQETQYF
TRBV29-1	TRBJ2-5	CSVVAGQETQYF
TRBV28	TRBJ2-7	CASSIQAGGLDEPYF
TRBV7-6	TRBJ2-2	CASTDTGVLNTGELFF